Presented here are 5 T cell receptor beta chains from one specimen sequenced in a study of cytomegalovirus exposure and HLA in healthy donors. 13 Jbeta primers and 60 Vbeta primers were used for the PCR. Assay used: immunoSEQ multiplex PCR; TCRdb lists only in-frame clones, some missing. The table has about 120,000 clones, roughly two thirds seen once. The sequencing sample was made of PBMCs. Receptors originate from a man aged 25-40 years in good health and CMV-seropositive.

This chain links TRBV27 with TRBJ2-1, with 10 nucleotides matching TRBD2. This CDR3 is 16 amino acids long. Germline CDR1 and CDR2: MNHEY and SMNVEV (reference sequence). The V and J ends lost 6 bases and 5 bases, in that order; junction bases with no gene match: 10. The CDR3 reads CASSREPLAGDNEQFF. In DNA, the CDR3 is TGTGCCAGCAGCCGTGAACCGCTAGCGGGAGACAATGAGCAGTTCTTC.

The CDR3 reads CASSGGTYSNQPQHF. CDR3 sequence (DNA): TGTGCCAGCAGCGGAGGGACCTATAGCAATCAGCCCCAGCATTTT. V usage is TRBV5-8 and J usage is TRBJ1-5; D is possibly TRBD1 (5 bases). CDR1 is SGHTS, CDR2 YDEGEE, per germline. The ends were cut back, 4 bases at V and 0 bases at J, with 11 bases in the middle. This CDR3 has 15 amino acids.

V is TRBV28 and J is TRBJ2-7; 7 positions match TRBD1. Per germline, CDR1 MDHEN and CDR2 SYDVKM. Trimming at V came to 5 bases and at J to 3 bases, leaving 1 base not matched to a gene. The CDR3 covers 12 residues. For the CDR3, the DNA is TGTGCCAGCAGTAGGGACAGCTACGAGCAGTACTTC. It yields the protein CASSRDSYEQYF. Drawing the rest from reference TRBV28 and TRBJ2-7, the complete variable domain is DVKVTQSSRYLVKRTGEKVFLECVQDMDHENMFWYRQDPGLGLRLIYFSYDVKMKEKGDIPEGYSVSREKKERFSLILESASTNQTSMYLCASSRDSYEQYFGPGTRLTVT.

The table lists this clone with a few counts. This chain joins TRBV5-1 and TRBJ2-2, with 8 bases fitting TRBD1. The V gene end was trimmed by 0 bases and the J gene end by 5 bases; junction bases not matched to a gene: 6. Germline V lookup: CDR1 SGHRS, CDR2 YFSETQ. The CDR3 consists of 16 residues. CDR3 nucleotide sequence: TGCGCCAGCAGCTTGGGACAGGGGAAGAGGACCGGGGAGCTGTTTTTT. Translating it yields CASSLGQGKRTGELFF.

The V gene is TRBV7-3, the J gene TRBJ2-5; D is perhaps TRBD2 (6 bases). Trimming shortened V by 5 bases and J by 9 bases, and 19 bases separated the two germline ends. CDR3 size: 14 residues. The germline V gene encodes CDR1 SGHTA and CDR2 FQGTGA. CDR3 protein: CASSTTRDSEAQYF. The CDR3 coding sequence is TGTGCCAGCAGCACGACTCGGGACTCAGAAGCCCAGTACTTC.